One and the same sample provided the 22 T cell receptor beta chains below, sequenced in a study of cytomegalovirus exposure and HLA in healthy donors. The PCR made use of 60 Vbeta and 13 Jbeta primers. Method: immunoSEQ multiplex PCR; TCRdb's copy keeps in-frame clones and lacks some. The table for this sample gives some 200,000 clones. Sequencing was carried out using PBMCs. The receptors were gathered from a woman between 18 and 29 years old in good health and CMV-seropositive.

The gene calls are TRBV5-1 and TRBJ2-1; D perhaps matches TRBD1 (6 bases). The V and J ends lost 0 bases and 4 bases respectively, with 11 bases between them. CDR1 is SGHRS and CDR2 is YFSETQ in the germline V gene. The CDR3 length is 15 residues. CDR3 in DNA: TGCGCCAGCAGCTTGGCCGGGCAGGGGTACAATGAGCAGTTCTTC. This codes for CASSLAGQGYNEQFF.

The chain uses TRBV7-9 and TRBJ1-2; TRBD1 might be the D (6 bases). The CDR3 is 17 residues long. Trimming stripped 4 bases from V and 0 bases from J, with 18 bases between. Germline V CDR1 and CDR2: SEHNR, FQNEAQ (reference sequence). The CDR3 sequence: CASSSSSGQPSNYGYTF. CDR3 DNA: TGTGCCAGCAGCTCGAGCTCGGGACAACCTTCTAACTATGGCTACACCTTC.

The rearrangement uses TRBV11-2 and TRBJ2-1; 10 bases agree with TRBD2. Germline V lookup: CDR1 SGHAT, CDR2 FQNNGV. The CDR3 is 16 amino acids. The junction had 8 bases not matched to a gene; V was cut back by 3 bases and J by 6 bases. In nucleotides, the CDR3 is TGTGCCAGCAGCTTTACCAGCGGGGGGGCTTCCAATGAGCAGTTCTTC. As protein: CASSFTSGGASNEQFF. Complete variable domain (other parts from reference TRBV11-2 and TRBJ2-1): EAGVAQSPRYKIIEKRQSVAFWCNPISGHATLYWYQQILGQGPKLLIQFQNNGVVDDSQLPKDRFSAERLKGVDSTLKIQPAKLEDSAVYLCASSFTSGGASNEQFFGPGTRLTVL.

The CDR3 sequence is CASSQDGPGQGVYQPQHF. In DNA form, the CDR3 reads TGTGCCAGCAGCCAAGATGGTCCGGGACAGGGGGTCTATCAGCCCCAGCATTTT. The chain has TRBV4-2 and TRBJ1-5; the match to TRBD1 covers 11 bases. The length of the CDR3 is 18 residues. V shed 0 bases and J 5 bases; nucleotides not matched to a gene: 9. Per germline, CDR1 LGHNA and CDR2 YNFKEQ.

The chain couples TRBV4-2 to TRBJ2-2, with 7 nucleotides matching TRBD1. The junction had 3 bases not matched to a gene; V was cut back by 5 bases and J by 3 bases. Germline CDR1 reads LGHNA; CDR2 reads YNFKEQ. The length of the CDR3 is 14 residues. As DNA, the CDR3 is TGTGCCAGCAGCGGCGACAGGGACACCGGGGAGCTGTTTTTT. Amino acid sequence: CASSGDRDTGELFF.

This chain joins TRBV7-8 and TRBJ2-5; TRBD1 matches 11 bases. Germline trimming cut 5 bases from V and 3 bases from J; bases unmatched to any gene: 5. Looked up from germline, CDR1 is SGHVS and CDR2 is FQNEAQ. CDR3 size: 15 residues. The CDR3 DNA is TGTGCCAGCAGCCCACCGGGACAGGGGGAAGAGACCCAGTACTTC. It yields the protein CASSPPGQGEETQYF.

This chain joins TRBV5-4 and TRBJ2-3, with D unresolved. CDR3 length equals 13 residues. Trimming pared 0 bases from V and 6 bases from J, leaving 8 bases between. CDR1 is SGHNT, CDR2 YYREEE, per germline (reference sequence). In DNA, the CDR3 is TGTGCCAGCAGCTTGGGGGCACCGGATACGCAGTATTTT. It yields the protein CASSLGAPDTQYF.

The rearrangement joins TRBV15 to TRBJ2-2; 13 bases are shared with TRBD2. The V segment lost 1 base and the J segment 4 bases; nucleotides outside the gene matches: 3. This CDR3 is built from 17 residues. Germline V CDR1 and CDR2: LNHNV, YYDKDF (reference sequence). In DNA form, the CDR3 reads TGTGCCACCAGCAGAGGACTAGCGGGAGGACCCACCGGGGAGCTGTTTTTT. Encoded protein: CATSRGLAGGPTGELFF. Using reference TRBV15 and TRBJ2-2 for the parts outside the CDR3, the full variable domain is DAMVIQNPRYQVTQFGKPVTLSCSQTLNHNVMYWYQQKSSQAPKLLFHYYDKDFNNEADTPDNFQSRRPNTSFCFLDIRSPGLGDTAMYLCATSRGLAGGPTGELFFGEGSRLTVL.

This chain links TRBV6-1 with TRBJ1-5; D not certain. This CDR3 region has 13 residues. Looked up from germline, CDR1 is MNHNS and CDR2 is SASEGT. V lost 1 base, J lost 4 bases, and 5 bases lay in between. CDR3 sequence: CASSEVANQPQHF. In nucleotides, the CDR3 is TGTGCCAGCAGTGAAGTGGCAAATCAGCCCCAGCATTTT.

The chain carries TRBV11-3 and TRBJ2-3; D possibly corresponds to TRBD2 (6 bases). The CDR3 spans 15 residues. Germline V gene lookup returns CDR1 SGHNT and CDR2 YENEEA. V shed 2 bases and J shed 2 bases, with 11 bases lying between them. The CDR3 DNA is TGTGCCAGCAGCTTATCGACGGGGGTCACAGATACGCAGTATTTT. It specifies CASSLSTGVTDTQYF.

CDR3 bases: TGCGCCAGCAGCTTACTAGGGACAGTTAATGAAAAACTGTTTTTT. Translated, it gives CASSLLGTVNEKLFF. The genes are TRBV5-1 and TRBJ1-4; 7 positions match TRBD1. The ends lost 2 bases at V and 4 bases at J; junction bases unmatched: 5. CDR1 and CDR2 from the germline V gene are SGHRS and YFSETQ. The CDR3 has 15 amino acids.

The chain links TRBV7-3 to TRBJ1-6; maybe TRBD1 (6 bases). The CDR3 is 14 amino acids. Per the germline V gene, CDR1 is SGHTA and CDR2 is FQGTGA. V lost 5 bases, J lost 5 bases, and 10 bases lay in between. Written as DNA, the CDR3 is TGTGCCAGCAGCAACGGACAGCATAATTCACCCCTCCACTTT. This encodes CASSNGQHNSPLHF.

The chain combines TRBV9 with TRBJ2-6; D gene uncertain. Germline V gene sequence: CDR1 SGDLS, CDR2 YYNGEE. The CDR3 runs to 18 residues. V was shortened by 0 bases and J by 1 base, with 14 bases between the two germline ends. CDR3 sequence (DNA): TGTGCCAGCAGCGTAGCGCCGATGAGTCGATCTGGGGCCAACGTCCTGACTTTC. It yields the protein CASSVAPMSRSGANVLTF.

This CDR3 reads CASSIPRGWGKDEKLFF. The CDR3 nucleotides are TGTGCCAGTAGTATACCCCGGGGGTGGGGAAAAGATGAAAAACTGTTTTTT. This chain links TRBV19 with TRBJ1-4, with TRBD1 as a possible D gene (5 bases). CDR1 LNHDA and CDR2 SQIVND come from the germline V gene (reference sequence). V dropped 2 bases and J dropped 6 bases, with 19 bases sitting between them. This CDR3 is 17 amino acids long.

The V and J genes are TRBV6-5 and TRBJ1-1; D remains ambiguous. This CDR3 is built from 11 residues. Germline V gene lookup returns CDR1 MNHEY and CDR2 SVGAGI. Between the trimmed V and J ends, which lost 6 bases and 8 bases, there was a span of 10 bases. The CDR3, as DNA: TGTGCCAGCAGCTCACTTTGGGAAGCTTTCTTT. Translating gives CASSSLWEAFF.

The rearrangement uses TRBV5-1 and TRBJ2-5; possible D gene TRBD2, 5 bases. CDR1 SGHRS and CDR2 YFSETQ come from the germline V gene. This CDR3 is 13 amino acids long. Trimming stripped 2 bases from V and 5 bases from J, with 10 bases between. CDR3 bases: TGCGCCAGCAGCTTACTAGTTTGGGAGACCCAGTACTTC. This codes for CASSLLVWETQYF. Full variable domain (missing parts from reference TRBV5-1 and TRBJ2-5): KAGVTQTPRYLIKTRGQQVTLSCSPISGHRSVSWYQQTPGQGLQFLFEYFSETQRNKGNFPGRFSGRQFSNSRSEMNVSTLELGDSALYLCASSLLVWETQYFGPGTRLLVL.

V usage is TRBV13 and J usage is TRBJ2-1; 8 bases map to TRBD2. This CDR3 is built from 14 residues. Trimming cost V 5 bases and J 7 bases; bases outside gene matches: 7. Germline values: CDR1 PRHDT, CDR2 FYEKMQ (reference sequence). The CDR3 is CASSQAGVRNEQFF. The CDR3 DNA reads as TGTGCCAGCAGCCAAGCGGGGGTTCGGAATGAGCAGTTCTTC.

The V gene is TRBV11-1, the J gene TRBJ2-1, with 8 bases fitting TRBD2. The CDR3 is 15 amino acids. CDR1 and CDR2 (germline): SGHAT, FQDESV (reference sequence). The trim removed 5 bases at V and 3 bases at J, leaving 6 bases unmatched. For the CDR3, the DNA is TGTGCCAGCAGCAGAACAACTAGCGGCTACAATGAGCAGTTCTTC. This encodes CASSRTTSGYNEQFF.

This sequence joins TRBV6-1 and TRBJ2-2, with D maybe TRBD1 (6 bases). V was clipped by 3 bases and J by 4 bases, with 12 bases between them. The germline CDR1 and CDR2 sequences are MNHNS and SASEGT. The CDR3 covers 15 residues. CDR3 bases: TGTGCCAGCAGTGATCAGGACAGAAGCACCGGGGAGCTGTTTTTT. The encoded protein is CASSDQDRSTGELFF.

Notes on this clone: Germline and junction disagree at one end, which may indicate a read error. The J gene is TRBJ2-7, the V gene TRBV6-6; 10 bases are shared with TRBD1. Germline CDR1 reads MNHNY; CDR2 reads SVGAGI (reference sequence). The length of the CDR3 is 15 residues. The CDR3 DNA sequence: TGTGCCAGCAGTTACTCTGGGACAGGGGTCTACGATCAGTACTTC. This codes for CASSYSGTGVYDQYF.

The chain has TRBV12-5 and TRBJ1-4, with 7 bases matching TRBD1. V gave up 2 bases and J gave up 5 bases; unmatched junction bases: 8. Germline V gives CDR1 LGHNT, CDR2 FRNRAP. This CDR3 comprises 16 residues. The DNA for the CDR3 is TGTGCTAGTGGTTTGAACCGGGGACAGTACAATGAAAAACTGTTTTTT. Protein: CASGLNRGQYNEKLFF.

The chain's CDR3 is CASSQNRVGYF. The CDR3 DNA sequence: TGTGCCAGCAGCCAAAACAGGGTGGGGTACTTC. The V call is TRBV6-5, the J call TRBJ2-7; a weak D match, TRBD1 (6 bases). Trimming removed 6 bases from V and 12 bases from J, with 15 bases in between. The CDR3 runs 11 residues. CDR1 is MNHEY and CDR2 is SVGAGI in the germline V gene.